A single sample is the source of the 16 T cell receptor beta chains below, sequenced in a study of shared clonotypes between healthy human individuals. Here immunoSEQ multiplex PCR was the method, and the copy in TCRdb shows in-frame clones only, minus some. This table holds about 380,000 clones, approximately 96% found once. Sequencing was carried out using memory CD8+ T cells sorted from blood. Subset of the sample: CD45RO+ cells pooled with CCR7-negative TemRA cells. The receptors derive from a man younger than 45 in good health.

The V and J genes are TRBV18 and TRBJ2-3; 9 bases map to TRBD2. The junction had 11 bases not matched to a gene; V was cut back by 3 bases and J by 1 base. CDR3 length: 18 amino acids. Germline CDR1 is KGHSH and CDR2 is LQKENI. This CDR3 is CASSPSSGILERTDTQYF. CDR3 nucleotides: TGTGCCAGCTCACCTTCTAGCGGGATCTTGGAACGCACAGATACGCAGTATTTT.

The gene calls are TRBV30 and TRBJ2-7; D is undetermined. Trimming shortened V by 1 base and J by 2 bases, and 12 bases separated the two germline ends. The CDR3 is made up of 14 amino acids. Germline CDR1 is GTSNPN and CDR2 is SVGIG (reference sequence). The CDR3 region is CAWSALDLPYEQYF. For the CDR3, the DNA is TGTGCCTGGAGTGCACTGGACCTCCCCTACGAGCAGTACTTC.

The chain recombines TRBV30 with TRBJ2-1; unclear D gene. Germline loops: CDR1 GTSNPN, CDR2 SVGIG (reference sequence). The CDR3 has 14 amino acids. Trimming left V 0 bases short and J 3 bases short, with 9 bases between. DNA for the CDR3: TGTGCCTGGAGTGTCCCAGCTCTCTACAATGAGCAGTTCTTC. This translates into CAWSVPALYNEQFF.

The sample holds one count of this clone. This chain links TRBV7-2 with TRBJ2-5; D is unresolved. V was shortened by 2 bases and J by 0 bases, with 10 bases between the two germline ends. Germline V gene data show CDR1 as SGHTA and CDR2 as FQGNSA. The CDR3 consists of 15 residues. This CDR3 is CASSLNAVYQETQYF. The DNA for the CDR3 is TGTGCCAGCAGCTTAAACGCGGTCTACCAAGAGACCCAGTACTTC.

On this clone itself: Other DNA sequences of this sample code for an identical CDR3. This sequence joins TRBV4-1 and TRBJ2-7; 10 bases are shared with TRBD2. The V and J ends lost 3 bases and 5 bases, in that order; junction bases with no gene match: 10. Per germline, CDR1 MGHRA and CDR2 YSYEKL. This CDR3 region has 16 residues. The CDR3: CASSQVGAGGPNEQYF. In nucleotides, the CDR3 is TGCGCCAGCAGCCAGGTCGGAGCGGGAGGGCCCAACGAGCAGTACTTC.

This clone has just a few counts. The rearrangement links TRBV6-1 to TRBJ1-3, with TRBD1 as a possible D gene (6 bases). The CDR3 is made up of 15 amino acids. CDR1 MNHNS and CDR2 SASEGT come from the germline V gene. Deletions cut 4 bases from V and 1 base from J, with 11 bases between. The CDR3: CASSVQGRSGNTIYF. The CDR3 nucleotides read TGTGCCAGCAGTGTCCAGGGGAGGTCTGGAAACACCATATATTTT.

V usage is TRBV19 and J usage is TRBJ2-7, with TRBD2 matching over 7 bases. The CDR3 is 13 residues long. The J segment lost 6 bases and the V segment lost 5 bases, leaving 7 bases of the junction unmatched. Germline CDR1 is LNHDA and CDR2 is SQIVND (reference sequence). CDR3 nucleotide sequence: TGTGCCAGTAGTCCCAATTCGGGAGGCGAGCAGTACTTC. Translation: CASSPNSGGEQYF.

J is TRBJ2-3 and V is TRBV4-2, with no clear D. The V and J ends lost 4 bases and 3 bases respectively, with 11 bases between them. Germline V lookup: CDR1 LGHNA, CDR2 YNFKEQ. The CDR3 contains 14 residues. This CDR3 reads CASSPGSGTDTQYF. CDR3 sequence (DNA): TGTGCCAGCAGCCCCGGGTCCGGTACAGATACGCAGTATTTT.

V and J are TRBV28 and TRBJ2-7; 8 bases are shared with TRBD2. J gave up 3 bases and V 6 bases, and 7 bases lay outside the gene matches. Germline assignment: CDR1 MDHEN and CDR2 SYDVKM. The CDR3 is made up of 14 amino acids. CDR3 in amino acids: CASRGTSGDYEQYF. The CDR3 nucleotides read TGTGCCAGCAGGGGAACTAGCGGAGACTACGAGCAGTACTTC.

The V and J genes are TRBV5-4 and TRBJ1-6, with 10 bases matching TRBD1. Trimming cost V 1 base and J 7 bases; bases outside gene matches: 2. The CDR3 consists of 15 residues. Germline V gene lookup returns CDR1 SGHNT and CDR2 YYREEE (reference sequence). The CDR3 reads CASSLSGQGNSPLHF. The CDR3 nucleotides read TGTGCCAGCAGCTTGTCGGGACAGGGGAATTCACCCCTCCACTTT.

A remark on this clone: A junction boundary mismatches the germline segment, possibly from a read error. V gene TRBV10-3 combines with J gene TRBJ2-4, with 12 nucleotides matching TRBD1. This CDR3 is 12 amino acids long. Per germline, CDR1 ENHRY and CDR2 SYGVKD. CDR3 in amino acids: CAISEPGQGAHF. CDR3 nucleotide sequence: TGTGCCATCAGTGAGCCGGGACAGGGGGCACACTTC.

V gene TRBV10-3 combines with J gene TRBJ2-3; 12 nucleotides align to TRBD2. V lost 4 bases and J lost 1; bases outside the gene matches: 0. Germline V gives CDR1 ENHRY, CDR2 SYGVKD. CDR3 length: 15 residues. CDR3 bases: TGTGCCATCAGTGGACTAGCGGGAGGCACAGATACGCAGTATTTT. Translated: CAISGLAGGTDTQYF.

J is TRBJ2-7 and V is TRBV9, with D unresolved. The germline V and J ends were trimmed by 0 bases and 2 bases, with 12 bases remaining between them. This CDR3 region has 15 residues. Germline values: CDR1 SGDLS, CDR2 YYNGEE. The CDR3 here is CASSVDSNSPYEQYF. CDR3 nucleotide sequence: TGTGCCAGCAGCGTAGACTCCAACTCCCCCTACGAGCAGTACTTC.

The CDR3 loop is CASSGTWTGNEKLFF. CDR3 bases: TGTGCCAGCAGTGGAACCTGGACAGGGAATGAAAAACTGTTTTTT. The chain links TRBV2 to TRBJ1-4; 8 nucleotides agree with TRBD1. CDR1 SNHLY and CDR2 FYNNEI come from the germline V gene. The CDR3 sequence is 15 residues long. Losses at the gene ends were 4 bases for V and 5 bases for J; bases not matched to a gene: 6.

The J gene is TRBJ1-3, the V gene TRBV4-1; possible D gene TRBD1, 5 bases. This CDR3 is 16 amino acids long. Trimming stripped 0 bases from V and 1 base from J, with 10 bases between. Germline values: CDR1 MGHRA, CDR2 YSYEKL. CDR3 sequence (DNA): TGCGCCAGCAGCCAAGATAAGGGGACGTCTGGAAACACCATATATTTT. Translating it yields CASSQDKGTSGNTIYF.

The chain has TRBV11-2 and TRBJ1-3; D remains ambiguous. Germline V lookup: CDR1 SGHAT, CDR2 FQNNGV. Trimming took 1 base from V and 0 from J, leaving 7 bases between them. This CDR3 has 15 residues. The CDR3: CASSLGGVSGNTIYF. Here the CDR3 DNA reads TGTGCCAGCAGCTTAGGCGGCGTCTCTGGAAACACCATATATTTT.